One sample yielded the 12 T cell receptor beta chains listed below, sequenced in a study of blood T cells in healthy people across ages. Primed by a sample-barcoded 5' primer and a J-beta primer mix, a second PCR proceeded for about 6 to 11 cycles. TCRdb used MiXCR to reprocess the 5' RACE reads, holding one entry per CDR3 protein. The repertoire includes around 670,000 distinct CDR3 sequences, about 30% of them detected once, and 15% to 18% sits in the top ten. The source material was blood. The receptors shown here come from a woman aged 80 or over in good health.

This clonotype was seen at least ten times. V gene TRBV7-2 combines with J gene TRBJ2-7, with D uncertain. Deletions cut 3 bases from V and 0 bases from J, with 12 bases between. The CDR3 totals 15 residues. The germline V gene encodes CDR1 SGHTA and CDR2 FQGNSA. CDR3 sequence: CASSFDRRSSYEQYF. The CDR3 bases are TGTGCCAGCAGCTTCGACCGCAGGAGCTCCTACGAGCAGTACTTC. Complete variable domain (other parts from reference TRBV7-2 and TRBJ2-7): GAGVSQSPSNKVTEKGKDVELRCDPISGHTALYWYRQSLGQGLEFLIYFQGNSAPDKSGLPSDRFSAERTGGSVSTLTIQRTQQEDSAVYLCASSFDRRSSYEQYFGPGTRLTVT.

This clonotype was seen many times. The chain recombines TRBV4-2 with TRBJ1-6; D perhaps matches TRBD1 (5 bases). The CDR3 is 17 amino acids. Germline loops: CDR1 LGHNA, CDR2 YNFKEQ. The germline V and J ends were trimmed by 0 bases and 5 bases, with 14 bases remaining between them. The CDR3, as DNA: TGTGCCAGCAGCCAAGATGGGGGAAGGCAGAATAATTCACCCCTCCACTTT. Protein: CASSQDGGRQNNSPLHF.

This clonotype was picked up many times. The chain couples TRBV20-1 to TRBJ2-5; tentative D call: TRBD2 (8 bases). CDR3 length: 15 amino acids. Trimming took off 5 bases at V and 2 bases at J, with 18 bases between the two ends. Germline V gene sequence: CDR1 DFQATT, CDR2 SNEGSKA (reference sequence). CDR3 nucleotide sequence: TGCAGTGCTGAGGGGGCGGGGGGTGCTCAAGAGACCCAGTACTTC. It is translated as CSAEGAGGAQETQYF.

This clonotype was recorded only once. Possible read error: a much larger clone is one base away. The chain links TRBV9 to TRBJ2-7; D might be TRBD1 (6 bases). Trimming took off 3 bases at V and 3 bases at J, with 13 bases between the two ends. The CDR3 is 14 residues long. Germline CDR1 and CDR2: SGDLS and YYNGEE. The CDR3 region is CASSGGGMGYEQYF. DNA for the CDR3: TGTGCCAGCAGCGGAGGGGGTATGGGCTACGAGCAGTACTTC. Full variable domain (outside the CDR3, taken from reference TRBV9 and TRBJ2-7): DSGVTQTPKHLITATGQRVTLRCSPRSGDLSVYWYQQSLDQGLQFLIQYYNGEERAKGNILERFSAQQFPDLHSELNLSSLELGDSALYFCASSGGGMGYEQYFGPGTRLTVT.

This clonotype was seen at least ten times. Written as DNA, the CDR3 is TGCAGTGCTGTGGACAGGGGTAATCAGCCCCAGCATTTT. Residues: CSAVDRGNQPQHF. This sequence joins TRBV20-1 and TRBJ1-5; TRBD1 aligns across 9 bases. Looked up from germline, CDR1 is DFQATT and CDR2 is SNEGSKA (reference sequence). This CDR3 contains 13 residues. Germline trimming cut 5 bases from V and 4 bases from J; bases unmatched to any gene: 3.

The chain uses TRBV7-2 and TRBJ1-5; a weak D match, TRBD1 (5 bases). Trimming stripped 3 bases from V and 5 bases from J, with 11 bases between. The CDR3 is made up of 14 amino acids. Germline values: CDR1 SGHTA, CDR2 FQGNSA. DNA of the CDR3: TGTGCCAGCAGCTTCTGGCAGGGACATCAGCCCCAGCATTTT. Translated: CASSFWQGHQPQHF. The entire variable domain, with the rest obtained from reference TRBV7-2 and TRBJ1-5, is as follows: GAGVSQSPSNKVTEKGKDVELRCDPISGHTALYWYRQSLGQGLEFLIYFQGNSAPDKSGLPSDRFSAERTGGSVSTLTIQRTQQEDSAVYLCASSFWQGHQPQHFGDGTRLSIL.

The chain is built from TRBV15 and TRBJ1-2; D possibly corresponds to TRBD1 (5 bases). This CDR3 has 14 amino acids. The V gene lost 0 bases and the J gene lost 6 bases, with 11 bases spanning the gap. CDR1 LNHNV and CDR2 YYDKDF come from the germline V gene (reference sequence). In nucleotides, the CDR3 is TGTGCCACCAGCAGAGATCTGGTGGGGGATGGCTACACCTTC. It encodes CATSRDLVGDGYTF.

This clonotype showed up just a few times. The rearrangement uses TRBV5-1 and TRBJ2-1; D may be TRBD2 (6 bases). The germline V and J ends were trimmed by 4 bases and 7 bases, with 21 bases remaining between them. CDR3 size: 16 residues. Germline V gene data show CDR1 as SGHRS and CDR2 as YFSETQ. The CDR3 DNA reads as TGCGCCAGCAGCCCGGCCGCGGGGATTATAATAAATGAGCAGTTCTTC. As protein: CASSPAAGIIINEQFF.

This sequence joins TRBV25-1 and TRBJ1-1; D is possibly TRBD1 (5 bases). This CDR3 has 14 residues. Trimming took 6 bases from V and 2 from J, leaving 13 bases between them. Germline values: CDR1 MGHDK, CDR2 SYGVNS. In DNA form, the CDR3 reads TGTGCCAGCAGCGAGGGGCAGGTTAACACTGAAGCTTTCTTT. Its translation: CASSEGQVNTEAFF.

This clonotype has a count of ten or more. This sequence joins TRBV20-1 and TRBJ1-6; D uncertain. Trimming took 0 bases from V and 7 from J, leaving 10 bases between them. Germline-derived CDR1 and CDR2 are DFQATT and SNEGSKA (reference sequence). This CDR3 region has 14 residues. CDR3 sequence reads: CSARDPVVNSPLHF. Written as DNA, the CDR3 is TGCAGTGCTAGAGATCCAGTGGTGAATTCACCCCTCCACTTT.

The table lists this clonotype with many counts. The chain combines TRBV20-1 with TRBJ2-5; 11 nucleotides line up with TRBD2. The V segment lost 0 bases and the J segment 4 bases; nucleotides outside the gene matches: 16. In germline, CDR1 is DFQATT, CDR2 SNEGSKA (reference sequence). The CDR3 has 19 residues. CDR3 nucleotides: TGCAGTGCTAGAGATGTCTTTAGCGGGGGGGCCCCAAGGGGAGAGACCCAGTACTTC. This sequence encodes CSARDVFSGGAPRGETQYF.

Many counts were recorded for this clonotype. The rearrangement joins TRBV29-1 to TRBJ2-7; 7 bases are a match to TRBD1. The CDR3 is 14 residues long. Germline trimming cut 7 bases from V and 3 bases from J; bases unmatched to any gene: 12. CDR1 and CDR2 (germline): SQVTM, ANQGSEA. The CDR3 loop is CSAQSDRVGYEQYF. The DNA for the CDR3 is TGCAGCGCTCAGTCTGACAGGGTGGGCTACGAGCAGTACTTC.